The TCR beta chain under discussion was sequenced for a study of OX40 agonist ivuxolimab in advanced cancers. Looking at the study overall: Past anti-PD-1, anti-PD-L1 or anti-CTLA-4 therapy was accepted, and 40% had received some. Partial responses were seen in three patients, one with hepatocellular carcinoma and two with cutaneous melanoma. Study observations and caveats: Among the lowest levels of clonal expansion were found in partial responders at 0.1-3.0 mg/kg. Clonal expansion was seen in CD4+ and CD8+ blood T cells by week 6 at 0.1 to 3.0 mg/kg.

The data were produced by immunoSEQ multiplex PCR, yet TCRdb's version contains in-frame clones alone and is incomplete. The repertoire holds roughly 56,000 clones, 86% seen once, with approximately 2.6% in the top ten. The germline CDR1 and CDR2 sequences are LGHNA and YSLEER. This CDR3 is 19 amino acids long. The V end lost 0 bases, the J end lost 5 bases, and 26 bases lay between the germline ends. Comment on this clone: The antigen remains undetermined.

The clonotype originates from an adult with an advanced solid tumor such as melanoma, head and neck, liver or kidney cancer. This sample comprised CD4+ or CD8+ T cells sorted from blood, obtained in a trial of the OX40 agonist ivuxolimab. The rearrangement uses TRBV4-3 and TRBJ2-7; D is perhaps TRBD1 or TRBD2 (6 bases each). CDR3 nucleotide sequence: TGCGCCAGCAGCCAAGATGATTCATATAGAGGAGGGGGAAGAAACGAGCAGTACTTC. Translated, it gives CASSQDDSYRGGGRNEQYF.